This TCR beta chain was identified during a study of beta chain bispecific antibodies for T cell cancers. The wider study: TRBV sequencing of surviving healthy T cells measured each family's depletion. HPB-ALL carried surface TRBV5-5, while Jurkat carried TRBV12-3.

T cells were expanded from blood mononuclear cells for two to three days with anti-CD3 OKT3 or CD3/CD28 beads. Each coculture: some 50,000 target cells, some 50,000 normal T cells, bispecific antibody. Germline CDR1 reads SQVTM; CDR2 reads ANQGSEA. V lost 1 base and J lost 3; bases outside the gene matches: 7. The CDR3 extends over 16 amino acids. Study-level points and caveats: Normal T cells contributed less of the targeted TRBV signal than the leukemia cells did.

TCRdb re-called the 5' RACE reads through MiXCR, storing one row per CDR3 protein. The table lists about 9,600 distinct CDR3 sequences, around 2.2% of them singletons. This clonotype came up many times. The antigen is undetermined. This chain links TRBV29-1 with TRBJ2-3, with 10 bases fitting TRBD2. Material: T cells from a healthy donor cultured with Jurkat leukemia cells, obtained from a culture containing an anti-CD19 bispecific antibody. The source is a human donor in good health. Some clones in this sample may be carry-over from other donors' samples. For the CDR3, the DNA is TGCAGCGTTGAAGGCATCGCTAGCGGGGGAACAGATACGCAGTATTTT. Translation gives CSVEGIASGGTDTQYF.